The TCR beta chain described here comes from a study of CD4+ T cells in melanoma. The table came from immunoSEQ multiplex PCR; TCRdb's copy has only in-frame clones and leaves some out. The data contain roughly 150,000 clones, 80% to 95% of them singletons. The CDR3 length is 13 residues. The germline gives CDR1 SGHTA, CDR2 FQGNSA. The V end was cut by 1 base, the J end by 5 bases, with 6 bases between. The chain has TRBV7-2 and TRBJ1-5; D ambiguous. The source is a human donor with melanoma. CDR3 DNA: TGTGCCAGCAGCTTAGACTCCTATCAGCCCCAGCATTTT. Translation: CASSLDSYQPQHF.